The rows below give T cell receptor beta chains drawn from one sample of a study of T cell repertoires in cytomegalovirus infection. TCRdb redid the calling of the reads with MiXCR, one entry per CDR3 protein. The sample lists about 460,000 distinct CDR3 sequences; 11% were seen once. The sample comprised PBMCs. The source of these receptors is a human donor in good health (CMV status not recorded). Some clones in this sample may be carry-over from other donors' samples. Each CDR3 is given with its conserved first and last residue. The D gene is left open where the match is weak. Only part of the rows carry a size: once, few, many, or a class if the clone is expanded.

-	TRBV7-9	many	TRBJ1-4	CASSSRGLNEKLFF	TGTGCCAGCAGCTCTCGGGGGCTGAATGAAAAACTGTTTTTT
-	TRBV29-1	-	TRBJ1-2	CSVRAVPNYGYTF	TGCAGCGTTCGGGCAGTTCCTAACTATGGCTACACCTTC
TRBD2	TRBV20-1	-	TRBJ2-1	CSATGTSGKYNEQFF	TGCAGTGCTACCGGGACTAGCGGGAAATACAATGAGCAGTTCTTC
-	TRBV12-5	few	TRBJ1-1	CASGPGTPGTEAFF	TGTGCTAGTGGCCCCGGGACCCCCGGAACTGAAGCTTTCTTT
-	TRBV7-9	-	TRBJ1-1	CASSLAVNTDAFF	TGTGCCAGCAGCTTAGCCGTGAACACTGATGCTTTCTTT
-	TRBV28	many	TRBJ2-1	CASRGSGLSGEQFF	TGTGCCAGCAGGGGGAGCGGTCTCTCGGGTGAGCAGTTCTTC
-	TRBV28	many	TRBJ2-1	CASSPLSEQFF	TGTGCCAGCAGTCCCCTTAGTGAGCAGTTCTTC
-	TRBV7-2	many	TRBJ2-5	CASSLRIGAKETQYF	TGTGCCAGCAGCTTACGGATAGGGGCAAAGGAGACCCAGTACTTC
-	TRBV6-1	many	TRBJ1-2	CASSLGGYNYGYTF	TGTGCCAGCAGCCTGGGCGGATATAACTATGGCTACACCTTC
-	TRBV7-2	many	TRBJ2-7	CASSLSRANTHEQYF	TGTGCCAGCAGCTTATCGCGGGCTAATACTCACGAGCAGTACTTC
-	TRBV6-7	many	TRBJ1-6	CASSRIGQDSPLHF	TGTGCCAGCAGCCGGATCGGGCAGGATTCACCCCTCCACTTT
-	TRBV7-6	many	TRBJ1-1	CASSSSRLMNTEAFF	TGTGCCAGCAGCTCCTCCAGGTTGATGAACACTGAAGCTTTCTTT
TRBD1	TRBV7-2	many	TRBJ1-1	CASSSRAGQMNTEAFF	TGTGCCAGCAGCTCCAGAGCGGGACAGATGAACACTGAAGCTTTCTTT
TRBD2	TRBV28	many	TRBJ2-5	CASSRIGGRGQETQYF	TGTGCCAGCAGCCGAATAGGCGGGAGGGGACAAGAGACCCAGTACTTC
-	TRBV5-4	many	TRBJ1-6	CASSFLEVRDSPLHF	TGTGCCAGCAGCTTTTTGGAGGTCAGAGATTCACCCCTCCACTTT
-	TRBV19	-	TRBJ1-3	CASSMWTEGNTIYF	TGTGCCAGTAGTATGTGGACGGAAGGAAACACCATATATTTT
TRBD1	TRBV7-8	many	TRBJ1-2	CASRSYTGDYGYTF	TGTGCCAGCAGGTCTTACACAGGGGACTATGGCTACACCTTC
-	TRBV5-8	-	TRBJ1-1	CASRDAGTEAFF	TGTGCCAGCAGGGACGCAGGGACTGAAGCTTTCTTT
TRBD2	TRBV12-3/TRBV12-4	-	TRBJ2-7	CASSPPRTSEPLYEQYF	TGTGCCAGCAGTCCACCCAGAACTAGCGAGCCCCTCTACGAGCAGTACTTC
-	TRBV5-6	many	TRBJ1-4	CASSAMRGIGEKLFF	TGTGCCAGCAGCGCGATGCGAGGGATTGGTGAAAAACTGTTTTTT
TRBD1	TRBV19	-	TRBJ2-2	CASSWDRNGELFF	TGTGCCAGTAGTTGGGACAGGAACGGGGAGCTGTTTTTT
-	TRBV7-9	many	TRBJ1-1	CASSFSGAEAFF	TGTGCCAGCAGCTTCTCCGGGGCAGAAGCTTTCTTT
TRBD1	TRBV20-1	many	TRBJ1-5	CSARDSGTGGLSNQPQHF	TGCAGTGCTAGAGATTCCGGGACAGGGGGCCTGAGCAATCAGCCCCAGCATTTT
-	TRBV20-1	many	TRBJ2-4	CSARYVLAKNIQYF	TGCAGTGCTAGATATGTTCTAGCCAAAAACATTCAGTACTTC
TRBD1	TRBV13	few	TRBJ2-7	CASSRPGQATYEQYF	TGTGCCAGCAGCCGACCCGGACAGGCCACCTACGAGCAGTACTTC
TRBD1	TRBV5-5	many	TRBJ1-5	CASSFYPEGAGQPQHF	TGTGCCAGCAGCTTTTACCCGGAGGGGGCAGGACAGCCCCAGCATTTT
TRBD2	TRBV7-3	many	TRBJ2-1	CASSPGAGGSYNEQFF	TGTGCCAGCAGCCCAGGGGCGGGGGGCTCCTACAATGAGCAGTTCTTC
-	TRBV6-5	few	TRBJ2-3	CASNPFHREDTQYF	TGTGCCAGCAACCCTTTCCACAGGGAGGATACGCAGTATTTT
TRBD2	TRBV7-3	few	TRBJ2-7	CASSPHLAGGPEQYF	TGTGCCAGCAGCCCACACCTAGCGGGAGGACCTGAGCAGTACTTC
TRBD2	TRBV7-8	many	TRBJ2-1	CASSATSAGSYNEQFF	TGTGCCAGCAGCGCTACTAGCGCCGGCTCCTACAATGAGCAGTTCTTC
TRBD1	TRBV5-1	-	TRBJ2-3	CASSTLSGQLTDTQYF	TGCGCCAGCAGCACGCTGTCGGGACAGCTCACAGATACGCAGTATTTT
-	TRBV12-5	many	TRBJ2-1	CASGSHELREQFF	TGTGCTAGTGGTTCCCACGAGTTAAGGGAGCAGTTCTTC
TRBD1	TRBV3-1	-	TRBJ1-1	CASSQGQQIEAFF	TGTGCCAGCAGCCAGGGACAGCAAATTGAAGCTTTCTTT
-	TRBV7-2	many	TRBJ1-6	CASSWDIPNSPLHF	TGTGCCAGCAGCTGGGACATACCGAATTCACCCCTCCACTTT
-	TRBV19	-	TRBJ1-4	CASSELRPTNEKLFF	TGTGCCAGTAGCGAACTCAGACCAACTAATGAAAAACTGTTTTTT
TRBD2	TRBV2	few	TRBJ2-7	CASRRLALNSYEQYF	TGTGCCAGCAGAAGACTAGCGCTAAACTCCTACGAGCAGTACTTC
-	TRBV29-1	-	TRBJ2-5	CSVNDPYQRVGETQYF	TGCAGCGTCAATGATCCATATCAAAGGGTAGGAGAGACCCAGTACTTC
TRBD1	TRBV28	many	TRBJ1-1	CASSDDRGGTEAFF	TGTGCCAGCAGTGATGACAGGGGGGGCACTGAAGCTTTCTTT
-	TRBV20-1	-	TRBJ2-5	CSAPFDWLGETQYF	TGCAGTGCTCCATTCGACTGGTTGGGGGAGACCCAGTACTTC
TRBD2	TRBV7-8	many	TRBJ2-1	CASSSGLAGSSYNEQFF	TGTGCCAGCAGCTCAGGACTAGCGGGAAGCTCCTACAATGAGCAGTTCTTC
-	TRBV14	few	TRBJ1-2	CASSQESVVVSRYTF	TGTGCCAGCAGCCAAGAATCGGTGGTAGTTTCGCGCTACACCTTC
-	TRBV2	many	TRBJ2-2	CASSEGLVVTGELFF	TGTGCCAGCAGTGAAGGACTAGTTGTCACCGGGGAGCTGTTTTTT